Listed below are T cell receptor beta chains from one sample, sequenced in a study of beta chain features in type 1 diabetes. Clones were sequenced by immunoSEQ multiplex PCR, and TCRdb holds only the in-frame ones, with some missing. The table records some 400,000 clones, over 12% of them present only once. What was sequenced was naive CD4+ T cells from blood. The receptors shown here come from a woman aged 18-35 years in good health. Both conserved end residues are part of each CDR3. A D gene is named only where the DNA matches it firmly. Where a row states a size, it is once, few, many or the class of an expanded clone; other rows omit it.

clone size | J gene | V gene | D gene | CDR3 DNA | CDR3 protein
- | TRBJ1-2 | TRBV27 | - | TGTGCCAGCAGTTTAGTTCAGGGTTATGGCTACACCTTC | CASSLVQGYGYTF
- | TRBJ2-5 | TRBV7-9 | TRBD2 | TGTGCCAGCAGCCTTACTAGCGGGAGAGGGGAGACCCAGTACTTC | CASSLTSGRGETQYF
few | TRBJ2-3 | TRBV9 | TRBD2 | TGTGCCAGCAGCGTCCTAGCGGAGGCGGATACGCAGTATTTT | CASSVLAEADTQYF
once | TRBJ2-7 | TRBV9 | TRBD2 | TGTGCCAGCAGCGTAGGTAGCGGGAGCTACGAGCAGTACTTC | CASSVGSGSYEQYF
- | TRBJ2-1 | TRBV28 | TRBD2 | TGTGCCAGCAGTTCCCCCCGGGGGGGAGCGCGCTACAATGAGCAGTTCTTC | CASSSPRGGARYNEQFF
- | TRBJ2-5 | TRBV5-1 | TRBD1 | TGCGCCAGCAGCACCCGGACAGGGGGAGAGACCCAGTACTTC | CASSTRTGGETQYF
- | TRBJ1-4 | TRBV30 | - | TGTGCCTGGAGTGTTCAGGAGGGGAAACTGTTTTTT | CAWSVQEGKLFF
- | TRBJ2-7 | TRBV19 | - | TGTGCCAGTAGTATAGAAGCGGGTAGCTCCTACGAGCAGTACTTC | CASSIEAGSSYEQYF
- | TRBJ2-1 | TRBV7-2 | - | TGTGCCAGCAGCTTCCGAGGAGGGAGGAGCTCCTACAATGAGCAGTTCTTC | CASSFRGGRSSYNEQFF
few | TRBJ1-2 | TRBV7-9 | TRBD1 | TGTGCCAGCAGCCCAGACAGGGGGCTAGGCTATGGCTACACCTTC | CASSPDRGLGYGYTF
few | TRBJ2-1 | TRBV6-5 | - | TGTGCCAGCAGCACCTTGGGCAGGGGTTTGAATGAGCAGTTCTTC | CASSTLGRGLNEQFF
few | TRBJ1-2 | TRBV7-9 | TRBD1 | TGTGCCAGCAGCGTCGCCGGGACAGGGGCCTCCTATGGCTACACCTTC | CASSVAGTGASYGYTF
- | TRBJ2-5 | TRBV5-1 | TRBD1 | TGCGCCAGCAGCGTCGACAGGGCAGAGACCCAGTACTTC | CASSVDRAETQYF
few | TRBJ2-5 | TRBV4-1 | TRBD2 | TGCGCCAGCAGCCATCCAACTAGCGGGAAAGAGACCCAGTACTTC | CASSHPTSGKETQYF
- | TRBJ2-1 | TRBV6-5 | TRBD2 | TGTGCCAGCAGTTCGGGACTAGCGGGAACCAATGAGCAGTTCTTC | CASSSGLAGTNEQFF
few | TRBJ2-3 | TRBV29-1 | TRBD1 | TGCAGCGTTGTACAGGGGGCGGGCACAGATACGCAGTATTTT | CSVVQGAGTDTQYF
few | TRBJ2-5 | TRBV19 | - | TGTGCCAGTAGTGTCGGGGACCAAGAGACCCAGTACTTC | CASSVGDQETQYF
few | TRBJ1-2 | TRBV7-9 | - | TGTGCCAGCAAGGAAGTCCAGGCTAACTATGGCTACACCTTC | CASKEVQANYGYTF
few | TRBJ2-3 | TRBV4-1 | TRBD1 | TGCGCCAGCAGCCTACAGGGGGCAGGGGCAGATACGCAGTATTTT | CASSLQGAGADTQYF
few | TRBJ2-7 | TRBV28 | - | TGTGCCAGCCCACCGCGAACAGAGACCACCTACGAGCAGTACTTC | CASPPRTETTYEQYF
few | TRBJ2-5 | TRBV11-2 | - | TGTGCCCTCGGAGGAGGGCCGGGAGAGACCCAGTACTTC | CALGGGPGETQYF
- | TRBJ1-5 | TRBV30 | - | TGTGCCTGGAGTGGGGGCAGGGCAAATCAGCCCCAGCATTTT | CAWSGGRANQPQHF
few | TRBJ2-4 | TRBV25-1 | TRBD2 | TGTGCCAGCAGTGAACTAGGGACTAGCGGGAAGAGGTACTTC | CASSELGTSGKRYF
- | TRBJ2-7 | TRBV7-9 | - | TGTGCCAGCAGCCCTTGGACCCCAGGGTACGAGCAGTACTTC | CASSPWTPGYEQYF
few | TRBJ2-1 | TRBV15 | TRBD2 | TGTGCCACCAGCAGAGATGGGGGGGGCTCCTACAATGAGCAGTTCTTC | CATSRDGGGSYNEQFF
few | TRBJ2-5 | TRBV5-1 | - | TGCGCCAGCACATCCGGGACTTGGGCGGAGACCCAGTACTTC | CASTSGTWAETQYF